The source of this T cell receptor beta chain is a study of shared clonotypes between healthy human individuals (dated by TCRdb to 2018 to 2020). About the full investigation: A few men and two women, aged 18 to 49 years, made up the cohort. For each donor, three plates each were used for CD4 naive and CD4 memory, two plates were used for CD8 naive, and one plate was used for CD8 memory. To estimate repertoire size and how much clonotypes are shared between individuals, the study performed deep sequencing of blood TCR repertoires from a few healthy adults. To increase sequencing depth and limit assay-specific biases, TCR repertoire library preparation and sequencing were carried out by different laboratories using diverse techniques. Leukapheresis yielded between about 0.9 and 9 billion PBMCs per donor. General study outcomes and caveats: Across four donors, approximately 4.9% of naive CD4, roughly 3.5% of naive CD8, 2% to 2.5% of memory CD4, and about 0.44% of memory CD8 clonotypes were shared. Higher generation probabilities were observed for clonotypes shared by all four sorted-subset donors than for non-shared clonotypes. Naive subsets generally had larger estimated clonotype richness than memory subsets did. Sampling was restricted to blood, and TCR repertoires in tissues likely differ from the TCR repertoires found in blood. The small number of donors limited the genetic and exposure-history diversity represented. Rarefaction of sorted-subset datasets indicated incomplete sequencing despite the large sequencing depth. Based on pairwise subsampling, the degree of clonotype sharing among donors was expected to be affected by sequencing depth.

The germline V gene yields MGHDK for CDR1 and SYGVNS for CDR2. Germline trimming: 8 bases from V, 0 bases from J; junction bases outside gene matches: 3. The CDR3 runs 13 residues from the cysteine to the phenylalanine. Just CDR3 DNA is preserved here, 39 bases in frame from base 1. Using the deep immunoSEQ assay, multiplex PCR amplified TCR CDR3 regions from genomic DNA. Genomic DNA extracted from each cell subset was distributed evenly over all wells of several immunoSEQ 96-well plates, and each plate served as one replicate. Each replicate PCR for sorted subsets received about 220 ng genomic DNA, equal to about 30,000 T cell genomes. The purified libraries were quantified using a Qubit 3.0 fluorometer, sized with a Bioanalyzer 2100, and then quantified again using the KAPA Library Quantification kit. A separate single-read 150-cycle Illumina NextSeq 550 flow cell was used to sequence each immunoSEQ 96-well plate. Per the authors' processing: Because the immunoSEQ output held only junctional sequences and lacked quality scores, the filtering could not match the filtering applied to full-length reads. To assign V/J genes and CDR3, sequences were annotated against IMGT germline references using PyIR, a Python wrapper for IgBLAST v1.9. Reads were filtered out if the reads had weak V/J assignments (E-value above 1e-6), no CDR3, stop codons, out-of-frame junctions, or ambiguous translated residues. V3J clonotypes were defined as sequences sharing an identical inferred V gene, J gene, and CDR3 amino acid sequence. To compute the percentage overlap between repertoires, the number of shared unique clonotypes was divided by the size of the smaller repertoire. RTK rarefaction, the Chao1 estimator, and Recon v2.1 estimates of unobserved clonotypes were used to assess repertoire richness. Generation probabilities for all TCRbeta clonotypes obtained by the gDNA method from four donors were computed using OLGA. Drawn from immuneACCESS, this table holds only the in-frame rearrangements with V and J called that TCRdb kept. Clones are partly lost; checked studies trace under half to an unresolved V gene and leave the rest unexplained. The V and J calls and clone size were taken over from that table, and D and trimming were inferred from the DNA. The sample contains 400,000 or so clones, about 96% of them found a single time. About 0.32% of the sample is in the top ten clones.

Remarks on this clone: Its antigen is not yet known. No quality values exist for individual bases; no much larger clone is one base distant.

Donors were healthy HIV-negative adults with no recently reported acute infections or vaccinations. All donors were Caucasian adults living in Nashville, Tennessee, USA. CD8 memory samples combined magnetically selected CD45RO+ cells with CCR7-negative CD45RA+ effector memory (TemRA) cells. Blood was obtained by leukapheresis, after which PBMCs were separated by Ficoll-Histopaque density gradient centrifugation and cryopreserved in liquid nitrogen vapor phase. Analytical flow cytometry was used to check the purity and quantity of each magnetically sorted T cell population. Genomic DNA was isolated from each sorted fraction and quantified by UV absorbance on a Nanodrop 2000c.

Recombination connected TRBV25-1 to TRBJ2-5, with 7 junctional bases fitting TRBD1. The sequence was collected from a man aged 30 to 39 in good health. Sequences were obtained from memory CD8+ T cells sorted from blood. In light of the paper, this sample's cell subset or site label describes: CD45RO+ cells pooled with CCR7-negative TemRA cells. The encoded CDR3 is CASPGQYQETQYF. In nucleotide form, the sequence is TGTGCCAGCCCGGGACAGTACCAAGAGACCCAGTACTTC. Reference TRBV25-1 and TRBJ2-5 genes cover what lies past the CDR3, so the full variable domain is EADIYQTPRYLVIGTGKKITLECSQTMGHDKMYWYQQDPGMELHLIHYSYGVNSTEKGDLSSESTVSRIRTEHFPLTLESARPSHTSQYLCASPGQYQETQYFGPGTRLLVL.